This TCR beta chain appears in the sequencing data of a study of blood T cell repertoires in COVID-19 (TCRdb year 2020). Concerning the study at large: Collaborator samples came from the United States, Italy and Spain and covered acute and convalescent phases of COVID-19. The material from the prospective study consisted of cDNA or gDNA derived from T cells, B-cell-depleted T cells, or PBMCs. Samples came from the ongoing ImmuneRACE study (first 160 participants) plus 1,254 subjects from 6 global collaborators. Deeply sampled blood TCRbeta repertoires from subjects exposed to, actively infected with, or recovered from COVID-19 were included in the dataset. Where HLA class I and class II types were available, the types were taken from metadata supplied by the sample provider, not from assay-based typing. A freely available public database, intended as a resource for researchers studying the immune response to SARS-CoV-2, is where the repertoires were released. Sample metadata almost always included a de-identified subject ID, COVID-19 status, age in years and sex. What the study reported, not specific to this receptor: The amount of clinical and demographic metadata varied by source and participant and was provided uncurated.

In regard to this clone: Its antigen remains unidentified. Per-nucleotide qualities are absent, and no much larger clonotype sits a single base away.

In the prospective study, participants were about 18 to 95 years old, resided in under 30 geographic areas of the United States, and were enrolled through a virtual design. In the prospective study, cohorts were assigned on the basis of participant-reported clinical history obtained from a screening survey and a study questionnaire. Recovered participants in ImmuneRACE Cohort 3 were defined by two consecutive negative NP/OP PCR tests, clearance by a healthcare professional, or resolution of symptoms. Each participant in the prospective study had whole blood, serum and a nasopharyngeal or oropharyngeal swab collected by mobile phlebotomists. Prospective study participants could optionally give additional blood draws and questionnaires over an approximately 2-month period. Before DNA extraction, blood samples from the prospective study were shipped at room temperature or frozen. The CDR3 starts with the cysteine, ends with the phenylalanine, and has 14 residues. Kept here is only the CDR3 DNA, which spans 42 bases and is read in frame from base 1. Taken from the germline V gene, the CDR1 and CDR2 loops are SGHRS and YFSETQ. The V end gives up 5 bases and the J end 1 base, leaving 4 bases in the junction not matched to a gene.

TCRbeta CDR3 regions were amplified from genomic DNA by means of the immunoSEQ Assay, a bias-controlled multiplex PCR. The authors processed their data as follows. Nucleated cell counts per sample were estimated from amplification of reference gene primers within the assay. To quantify the absolute abundance of each unique TCRbeta CDR3 rearrangement, sequence reads were collapsed and filtered. For each sample, productive Simpson clonality was calculated by taking the square root of Simpson's diversity index across productive rearrangements. In TCRdb, the immuneACCESS table is reduced to in-frame sequences with V and J assigned. These tables do not hold every clone; where another copy was compared, an unresolved V gene accounts for under half, and the others remain unexplained. That table gives V, J and clone size, and the DNA gave D and trimming. The sample table lists fewer than 350,000 clones, 70% to 90% of them with a count of one. Of the sample, under 7% is held by the ten largest clones.

This TCR came from a woman in her 40s who had recovered from COVID-19. Sequenced: PBMCs or T cells enriched from blood (not recorded which). This chain joins TRBV5-1 to TRBJ1-1; 8 central bases correspond to TRBD1. Read as DNA, the sequence is TGCGCCAGCAGGGACAGGGCTTCGAACACTGAAGCTTTCTTT. Translated, it reads CASRDRASNTEAFF.